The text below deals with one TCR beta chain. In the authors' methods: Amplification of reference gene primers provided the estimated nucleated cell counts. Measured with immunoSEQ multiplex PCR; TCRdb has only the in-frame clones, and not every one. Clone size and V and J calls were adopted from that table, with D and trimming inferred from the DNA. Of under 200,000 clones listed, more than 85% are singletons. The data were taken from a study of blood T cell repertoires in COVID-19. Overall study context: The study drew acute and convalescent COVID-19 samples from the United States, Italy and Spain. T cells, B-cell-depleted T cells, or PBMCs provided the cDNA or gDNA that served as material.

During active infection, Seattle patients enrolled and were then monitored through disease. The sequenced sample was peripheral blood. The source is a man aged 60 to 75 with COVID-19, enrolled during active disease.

In DNA form, the CDR3 reads TGTGCCAGCAGCAAGCGCGGGGCGGGGGGAGGGGAGACCCAGTACTTC. It is translated as CASSKRGAGGGETQYF. This chain joins TRBV5-4 and TRBJ2-5, with 8 bases fitting TRBD2. The V segment lost 4 bases and the J segment 5 bases; nucleotides outside the gene matches: 13. This CDR3 contains 16 residues. Germline CDR1 is SGHNT and CDR2 is YYREEE (reference sequence).